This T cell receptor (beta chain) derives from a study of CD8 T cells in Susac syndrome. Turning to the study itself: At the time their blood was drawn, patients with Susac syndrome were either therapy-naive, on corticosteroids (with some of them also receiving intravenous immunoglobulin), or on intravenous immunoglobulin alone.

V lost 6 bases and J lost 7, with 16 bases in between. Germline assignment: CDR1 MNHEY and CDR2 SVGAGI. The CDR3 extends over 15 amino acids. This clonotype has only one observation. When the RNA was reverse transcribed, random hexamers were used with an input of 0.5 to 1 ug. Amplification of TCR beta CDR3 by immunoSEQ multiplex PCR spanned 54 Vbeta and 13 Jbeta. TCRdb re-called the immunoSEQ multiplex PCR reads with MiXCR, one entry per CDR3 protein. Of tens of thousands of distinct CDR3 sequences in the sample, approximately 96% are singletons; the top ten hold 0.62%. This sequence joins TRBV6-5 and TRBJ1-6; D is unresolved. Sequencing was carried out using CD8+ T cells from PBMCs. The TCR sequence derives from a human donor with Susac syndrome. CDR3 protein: CASSPSAKANSPLHF. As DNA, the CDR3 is TGTGCCAGCAGCCCTTCGGCAAAGGCGAATTCACCCCTCCACTTT.